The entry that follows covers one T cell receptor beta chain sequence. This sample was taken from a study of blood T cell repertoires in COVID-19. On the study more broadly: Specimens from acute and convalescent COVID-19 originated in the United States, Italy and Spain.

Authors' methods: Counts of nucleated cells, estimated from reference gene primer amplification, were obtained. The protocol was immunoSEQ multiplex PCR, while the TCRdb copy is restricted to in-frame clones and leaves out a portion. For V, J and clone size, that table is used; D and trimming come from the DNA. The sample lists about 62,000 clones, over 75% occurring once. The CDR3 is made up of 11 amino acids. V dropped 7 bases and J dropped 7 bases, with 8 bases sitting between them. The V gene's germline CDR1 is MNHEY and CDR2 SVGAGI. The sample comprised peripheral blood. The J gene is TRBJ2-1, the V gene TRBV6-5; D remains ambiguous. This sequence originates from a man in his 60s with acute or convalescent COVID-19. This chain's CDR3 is CASTLQNEQFF. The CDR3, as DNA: TGTGCCAGCACCCTACAGAATGAGCAGTTCTTC.